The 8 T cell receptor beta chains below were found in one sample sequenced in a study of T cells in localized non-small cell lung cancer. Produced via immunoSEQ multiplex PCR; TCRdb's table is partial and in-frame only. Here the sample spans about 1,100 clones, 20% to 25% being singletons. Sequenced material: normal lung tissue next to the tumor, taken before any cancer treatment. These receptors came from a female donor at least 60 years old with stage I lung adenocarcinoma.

The CDR3 region is CASSLDGQAYNEQFF. The CDR3 nucleotides are TGTGCCAGCAGCTTAGACGGACAAGCCTACAATGAGCAGTTCTTC. The chain carries TRBV11-3 and TRBJ2-1; D possibly corresponds to TRBD1 (5 bases). V shed 0 bases and J shed 2 bases, with 8 bases lying between them. The CDR3 contains 15 residues. The germline CDR1 and CDR2 sequences are SGHNT and YENEEA.

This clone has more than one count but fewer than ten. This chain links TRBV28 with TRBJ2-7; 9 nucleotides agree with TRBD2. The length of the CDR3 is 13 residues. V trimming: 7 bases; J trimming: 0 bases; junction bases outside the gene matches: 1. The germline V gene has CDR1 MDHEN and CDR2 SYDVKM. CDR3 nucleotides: TGTGCCAGCACTAGCGGGGACTCCTACGAGCAGTACTTC. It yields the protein CASTSGDSYEQYF.

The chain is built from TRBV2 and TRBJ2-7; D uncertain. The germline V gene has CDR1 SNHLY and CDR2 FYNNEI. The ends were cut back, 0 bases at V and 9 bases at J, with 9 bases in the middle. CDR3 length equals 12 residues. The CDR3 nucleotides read TGTGCCAGCAGTGAAGCGGGTAGACCGCAGTACTTC. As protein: CASSEAGRPQYF. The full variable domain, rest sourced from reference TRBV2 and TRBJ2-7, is EPEVTQTPSHQVTQMGQEVILRCVPISNHLYFYWYRQILGQKVEFLVSFYNNEISEKSEIFDDQFSVERPDGSNFTLKIRSTKLEDSAMYFCASSEAGRPQYFGPGTRLTVT.

The DNA of the CDR3 is TGTGCCAGCTCACAACCAGGTTCTTACGAGCAGTACTTC. This translates into CASSQPGSYEQYF. This chain joins TRBV18 and TRBJ2-7; D remains ambiguous. V was clipped by 4 bases and J by 4 bases, with 11 bases between them. The germline CDR1 and CDR2 sequences are KGHSH and LQKENI. This CDR3 contains 13 residues.

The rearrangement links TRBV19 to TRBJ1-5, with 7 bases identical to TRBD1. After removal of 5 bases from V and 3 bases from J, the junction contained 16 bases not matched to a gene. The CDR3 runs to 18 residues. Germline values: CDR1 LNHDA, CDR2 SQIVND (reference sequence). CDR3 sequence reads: CASSAQRTGSRDNQPQHF. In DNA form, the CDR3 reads TGTGCCAGTAGTGCCCAGAGGACAGGCTCCCGGGACAATCAGCCCCAGCATTTT.

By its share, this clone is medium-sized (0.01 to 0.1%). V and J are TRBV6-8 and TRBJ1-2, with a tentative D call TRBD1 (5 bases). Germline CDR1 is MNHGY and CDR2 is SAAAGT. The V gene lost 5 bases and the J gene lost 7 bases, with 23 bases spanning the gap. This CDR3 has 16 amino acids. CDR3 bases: TGTGCCAGCAGTAACCCCAACAGACGATCGGGGGGTGGCTACACCTTC. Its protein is CASSNPNRRSGGGYTF.

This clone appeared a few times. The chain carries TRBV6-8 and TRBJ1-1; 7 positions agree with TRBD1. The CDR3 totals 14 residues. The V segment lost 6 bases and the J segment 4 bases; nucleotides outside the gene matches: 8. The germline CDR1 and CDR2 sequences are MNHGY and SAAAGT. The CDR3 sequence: CASSDAGTVTEAFF. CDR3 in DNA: TGTGCCAGCAGCGACGCAGGGACAGTCACTGAAGCTTTCTTT.

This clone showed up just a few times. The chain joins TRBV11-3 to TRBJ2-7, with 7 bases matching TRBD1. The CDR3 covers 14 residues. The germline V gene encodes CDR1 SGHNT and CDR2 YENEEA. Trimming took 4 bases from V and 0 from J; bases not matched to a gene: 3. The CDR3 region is CASSSGQVSYEQYF. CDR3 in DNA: TGTGCCAGCAGCTCAGGACAGGTCTCCTACGAGCAGTACTTC.